This T cell receptor beta chain was sequenced during a study of cytomegalovirus exposure and HLA in healthy donors. 13 Jbeta primers and 60 Vbeta primers were used for the PCR. TCRdb's table, derived via immunoSEQ multiplex PCR, lists solely in-frame clones and lacks some. The table lists approximately 160,000 clones, about four fifths of them singletons. Germline-derived CDR1 and CDR2 are SGHRS and YFSETQ. CDR3 length: 16 residues. V gave up 4 bases and J gave up 2 bases; unmatched junction bases: 11. This TCR was sampled from a male donor in good health and CMV-seropositive. The chain uses TRBV5-1 and TRBJ2-5; TRBD1 matches 7 bases. The sequenced material came from PBMCs. CDR3 bases: TGCGCCAGCAGCATGGCCGGGACAGACAAACAAGAGACCCAGTACTTC. This codes for CASSMAGTDKQETQYF.